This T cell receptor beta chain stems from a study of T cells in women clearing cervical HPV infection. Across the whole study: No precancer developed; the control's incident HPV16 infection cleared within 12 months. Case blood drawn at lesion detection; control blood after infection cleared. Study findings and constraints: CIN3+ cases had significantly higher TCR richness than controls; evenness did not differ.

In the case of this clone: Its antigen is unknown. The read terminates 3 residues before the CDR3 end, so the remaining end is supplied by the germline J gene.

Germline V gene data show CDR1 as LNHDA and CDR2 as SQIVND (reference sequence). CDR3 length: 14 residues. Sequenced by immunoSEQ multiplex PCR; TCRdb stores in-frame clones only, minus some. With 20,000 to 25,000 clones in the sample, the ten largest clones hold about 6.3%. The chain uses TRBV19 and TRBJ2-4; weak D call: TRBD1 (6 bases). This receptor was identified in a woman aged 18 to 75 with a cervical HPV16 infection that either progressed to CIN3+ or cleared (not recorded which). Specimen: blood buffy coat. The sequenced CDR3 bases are TGTGCCAGTAGTACCTGGGACACATTTTCCGGT. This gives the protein CASSTWDTFSG. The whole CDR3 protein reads CASSTWDTFSGQYF. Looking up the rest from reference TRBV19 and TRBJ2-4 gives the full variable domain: DGGITQSPKYLFRKEGQNVTLSCEQNLNHDAMYWYRQDPGQGLRLIYYSQIVNDFQKGDIAEGYSVSREKKESFPLTVTSAQKNPTAFYLCASSTWDTFSGQYFGAGTRLSVL.